A selection of T cell receptor beta chains follows, all from one sample in a study of cytotoxic CD8 clonotypes in ibrutinib-treated CLL. Clones were read by immunoSEQ multiplex PCR, and TCRdb kept only the in-frame ones, dropping some. The sample lists about 160,000 clones, roughly 77% occurring once. The sequences come from PBMCs, collected after 12 months of ibrutinib treatment. The receptors derive from a human donor with chronic lymphocytic leukemia. The CDR3 runs from the conserved cysteine through the conserved F or W. Each record gives: V gene, clone size, J gene, D gene, CDR3 DNA, CDR3 protein. The D gene is left open where the match is weak. Clone size is given for some rows only: seen once, a few or many times, or a class if the clone is expanded.

TRBV11-1,-,TRBJ1-1,-,TGTGCCAGCAGCCTTGGGGGGTACGGCACTGAAGCTTTCTTT,CASSLGGYGTEAFF
TRBV6-5,-,TRBJ2-1,-,TGTGCCAGCAGTTACTCTCGAGGTGCCTACAATGAGCAGTTCTTC,CASSYSRGAYNEQFF
TRBV7-2,-,TRBJ1-5,TRBD1,TGTGCCAGCAGCGTGACAGGGAAGGAGCCCCAGCATTTT,CASSVTGKEPQHF
TRBV2,-,TRBJ2-3,TRBD2,TGTGCCAGCAGTGCTCGCCTAGCGGGGGGGCATTCGCCGACAGATACGCAGTATTTT,CASSARLAGGHSPTDTQYF
TRBV9,-,TRBJ2-1,-,TGTGCCAGCAGCGTAGAGGGGGGTGAGCAGTTCTTC,CASSVEGGEQFF
TRBV7-2,-,TRBJ1-1,-,TGTGCCAGCAGCTTAGCGATAGGAGCTTTCTTT,CASSLAIGAFF
TRBV1,-,TRBJ1-2,-,TGCACCAGCAGCCAGACCAGGGGCACCAACTATGGCTACACCTTC,CTSSQTRGTNYGYTF
TRBV7-9,-,TRBJ1-2,-,TGTGCCAGCAGCCCAAGGGCGGGGAACTATGGCTACACCTTC,CASSPRAGNYGYTF
TRBV15,-,TRBJ1-2,-,TGTGCCACCAGCAGAGAGTCGAACTATGGCTACACCTTC,CATSRESNYGYTF
TRBV11-3,-,TRBJ1-2,-,TGTGCCAGCAGCTTCGAACAGGGTAGAGGCTACACCTTC,CASSFEQGRGYTF
TRBV6-5,few,TRBJ1-5,TRBD1,TGTGCCAGCAGTTACACGACAGGGGCGGATCAGCCCCAGCATTTT,CASSYTTGADQPQHF
TRBV19,-,TRBJ2-2,-,TGTGCCAGTAGTATTGAAGGGACCTCACTAACCGGGGAGCTGTTTTTT,CASSIEGTSLTGELFF
TRBV6-5,-,TRBJ2-7,-,TGTGCCAGCAGTTACGGTCCGGCCAGGGCCCGCTACGAGCAGTACTTC,CASSYGPARARYEQYF
TRBV30,-,TRBJ1-2,-,TGTGCCTGGAGTGTAAACTATGGCTACACCTTC,CAWSVNYGYTF
TRBV5-4,-,TRBJ1-2,-,TGTGCAGCAGCTTGGGGGGGGCCTGATAACTATGGCTACACCTTC,CAAAWGGPDNYGYTF
TRBV7-9,-,TRBJ1-5,-,TGTGCCAGCAGTTTACAGGAAAATCAGCCCCAGCATTTT,CASSLQENQPQHF
TRBV28,-,TRBJ2-3,-,TGTGCCAGCAAAGGGGGTTTTTACCATACGCAGTATTTT,CASKGGFYHTQYF
TRBV6-5,-,TRBJ1-5,TRBD1,TGTGCCAGCAGCCGGGACAGGAATCAGCCCCAGCATTTT,CASSRDRNQPQHF
TRBV27,-,TRBJ2-7,-,TGTGCCAGCAGTTTACTAGCCAGGCCCTACGAGCAGTACTTC,CASSLLARPYEQYF
TRBV7-3,-,TRBJ2-7,-,TGTGCCAGCAGCTTATCCGGGAGTACCGTTAGCCCCTACGAGCAGTACTTC,CASSLSGSTVSPYEQYF
TRBV2,-,TRBJ1-5,-,TGTGCCAGCAGTGAATACACTAACAATCAGCCCCAGCATTTT,CASSEYTNNQPQHF
TRBV4-1,-,TRBJ1-5,TRBD1,TGCGCCAGCAGCCAGGGACAGGGTGGGTTGAGCAATCAGCCCCAGCATTTT,CASSQGQGGLSNQPQHF
TRBV7-2,-,TRBJ2-3,TRBD2,TGTGCCAGCAGCTCATCTGCCGGGGCGGGAGCAGATACGCAGTATTTT,CASSSSAGAGADTQYF
TRBV18,-,TRBJ1-1,-,TGTGCCAGCTCACCGGACCAAACCGTCGGAGCTTTCTTT,CASSPDQTVGAFF
TRBV16,-,TRBJ1-2,-,TGTGCCAGCAGCCTCAGGGTCCAAGACTATGGCTACACCTTC,CASSLRVQDYGYTF
TRBV19,-,TRBJ2-2,TRBD2,TGTGCCAGTAGTATCGGGAGAGTAGCGGGGGGGCCGGACGGGGAGCTGTTTTTT,CASSIGRVAGGPDGELFF
TRBV5-1,-,TRBJ1-4,-,TGCGCCAGCAGCTTCGAGGTAGAGGAAAAACTGTTTTTT,CASSFEVEEKLFF
TRBV6-5,-,TRBJ2-2,-,TGTGCCAGCAGTTATATATCCGGGGAGCTGTTTTTT,CASSYISGELFF
TRBV7-9,once,TRBJ2-5,-,TGTGCCAGCAGCCCCATGACCCTGCAAGAGACCCAGTACTTC,CASSPMTLQETQYF